This is a list of T cell receptor beta chains from one sample in a study of blood T cell repertoires in COVID-19. Data came from immunoSEQ multiplex PCR; TCRdb stores just in-frame clones and leaves some out. There are approximately 450,000 clones in the sample; 80% to 90% occur only once, and more than 0.95% lies in the top ten. What was sequenced was PBMCs or T cells enriched from blood (not recorded which). These receptors originate from a man aged 25 to 40 who had recovered from COVID-19. Each CDR3 is given without its conserved first and last residue. Fields, in order: CDR3 protein, J gene, V gene.

CDR3aa: ASSSITGELF
j_gene: TRBJ2-2
v_gene: TRBV12-3/TRBV12-4

CDR3aa: ASTGLETQY
j_gene: TRBJ2-5
v_gene: TRBV6-5

CDR3aa: ASSIGADYGYT
j_gene: TRBJ1-2
v_gene: TRBV6-5

CDR3aa: ASSPGRSGYT
j_gene: TRBJ1-2
v_gene: TRBV28

CDR3aa: ASSSMRQGGVEAF
j_gene: TRBJ1-1
v_gene: TRBV7-9

CDR3aa: ASTLGQGPSYEQY
j_gene: TRBJ2-7
v_gene: TRBV7-9

CDR3aa: ASSFYSSGNTYEQY
j_gene: TRBJ2-7
v_gene: TRBV27

CDR3aa: ASGKRTVFPYGYT
j_gene: TRBJ1-2
v_gene: TRBV7-8

CDR3aa: ASRPGATGGTEAF
j_gene: TRBJ1-1
v_gene: TRBV19

CDR3aa: ASSAGTGVYGYT
j_gene: TRBJ1-2
v_gene: TRBV5-4

CDR3aa: ASSLRGSTDTQY
j_gene: TRBJ2-3
v_gene: TRBV7-3

CDR3aa: ASSSPSLAGDEQF
j_gene: TRBJ2-1
v_gene: TRBV28

CDR3aa: ASLTGGYEQY
j_gene: TRBJ2-7
v_gene: TRBV28

CDR3aa: AWSVKSGGWKINSPLH
j_gene: TRBJ1-6
v_gene: TRBV30

CDR3aa: ASRRASDYGYT
j_gene: TRBJ1-2
v_gene: TRBV6-5

CDR3aa: ASSLSPGATNEKLF
j_gene: TRBJ1-4
v_gene: TRBV5-1

CDR3aa: ASSWGQGELQY
j_gene: TRBJ2-5
v_gene: TRBV6-2/TRBV6-3

CDR3aa: ASSLGTVGLEQY
j_gene: TRBJ2-7
v_gene: TRBV7-2

CDR3aa: ASSQGRLARNEQY
j_gene: TRBJ2-7
v_gene: TRBV3-1/TRBV3-2

CDR3aa: ASSARLTGEQY
j_gene: TRBJ2-7
v_gene: TRBV7-6

CDR3aa: ASSLRSGFSHGYT
j_gene: TRBJ1-2
v_gene: TRBV5-4

CDR3aa: ASSLTGGPGNTIY
j_gene: TRBJ1-3
v_gene: TRBV5-1

CDR3aa: ASSLSTGSYNSPLH
j_gene: TRBJ1-6
v_gene: TRBV11-2

CDR3aa: ASSQGSGARNEQF
j_gene: TRBJ2-1
v_gene: TRBV3-1/TRBV3-2

CDR3aa: ASRLAGVVGNEQF
j_gene: TRBJ2-1
v_gene: TRBV5-1

CDR3aa: ASSLAGKRYEQY
j_gene: TRBJ2-7
v_gene: TRBV7-9

CDR3aa: ASSIGPSGAVRAQY
j_gene: TRBJ2-5
v_gene: TRBV19

CDR3aa: ASSQDLGTGGVRYGYT
j_gene: TRBJ1-2
v_gene: TRBV3-1/TRBV3-2

CDR3aa: ASKQGGFNYGYT
j_gene: TRBJ1-2
v_gene: TRBV5-4

CDR3aa: ASTPGDSSTDTQY
j_gene: TRBJ2-3
v_gene: TRBV19

CDR3aa: ASTAGTGIRYGYT
j_gene: TRBJ1-2
v_gene: TRBV5-1

CDR3aa: ASSTGTEQNIQY
j_gene: TRBJ2-4
v_gene: TRBV28

CDR3aa: ASGSTSGRAEQY
j_gene: TRBJ2-7
v_gene: TRBV6-5

CDR3aa: ASTKTGEDNEKLF
j_gene: TRBJ1-4
v_gene: TRBV5-6

CDR3aa: ASSFLRSVNTGELF
j_gene: TRBJ2-2
v_gene: TRBV7-9

CDR3aa: ASSQVNSFTEAF
j_gene: TRBJ1-1
v_gene: TRBV4-1

CDR3aa: ASSPQQGAGTEAF
j_gene: TRBJ1-1
v_gene: TRBV4-1

CDR3aa: ASSLDRSYEQY
j_gene: TRBJ2-7
v_gene: TRBV7-6

CDR3aa: ASSEIAGGSYEQY
j_gene: TRBJ2-7
v_gene: TRBV19

CDR3aa: ATRSGDGGQY
j_gene: TRBJ2-3
v_gene: TRBV24-1

CDR3aa: ASGFGTGFLRGTGELF
j_gene: TRBJ2-2
v_gene: TRBV12-5

CDR3aa: ASSVVSAGTDTQY
j_gene: TRBJ2-3
v_gene: TRBV9

CDR3aa: ASSLNSYTQY
j_gene: TRBJ2-3
v_gene: TRBV11-2

CDR3aa: ASGLVLDGSSYEQY
j_gene: TRBJ2-7
v_gene: TRBV12-5

CDR3aa: ASNNRGFEQY
j_gene: TRBJ2-7
v_gene: TRBV12-3/TRBV12-4

CDR3aa: ASSKVTGDGYEQY
j_gene: TRBJ2-7
v_gene: TRBV6-5

CDR3aa: ASSITDHLKQPQH
j_gene: TRBJ1-5
v_gene: TRBV21-1

CDR3aa: ASSWTSGRIKYNEQF
j_gene: TRBJ2-1
v_gene: TRBV2